Shown below are 14 T cell receptor beta chains from a single sample sequenced in a study of blood T cell repertoires in COVID-19. Clones were read by immunoSEQ multiplex PCR, and TCRdb kept only the in-frame ones, dropping some. This table has 200,000 to 300,000 clones, 65% to 90% appearing once. Sequencing was carried out using peripheral blood. Receptors were obtained from a woman aged 65 to 85 with acute or convalescent COVID-19.

The CDR3 sequence: CASSLVRRREETQYF. The CDR3 DNA sequence: TGTGCCAGCAGCTTGGTCCGACGGAGGGAGGAGACCCAGTACTTC. The rearrangement joins TRBV5-6 to TRBJ2-5, with D tentatively TRBD2 (6 bases). The germline gives CDR1 SGHDT, CDR2 YYEEEE. V lost 0 bases to trimming and J lost 5 bases, with 14 bases between them. This CDR3 has 15 residues.

The rearrangement uses TRBV4-2 and TRBJ2-7; 9 bases align to TRBD1. CDR1 and CDR2 (germline): LGHNA, YNFKEQ. The CDR3 loop spans 14 amino acids. V was pared by 1 base and J by 9 bases, with 7 bases of the junction left unmatched. The CDR3 reads CASSQGGQGTTQYF. In nucleotides, the CDR3 is TGTGCCAGCAGCCAAGGTGGACAGGGGACCACGCAGTACTTC.

The genes are TRBV9 and TRBJ2-7; TRBD1 matches at 7 bases. V lost 4 bases to trimming and J lost 0 bases; unmatched junction nucleotides: 7. The CDR3 sequence is 15 residues long. Germline-derived CDR1 and CDR2 are SGDLS and YYNGEE. CDR3 region: CASSPRGDSSYEQYF. The CDR3 DNA reads TGTGCCAGCAGCCCGAGAGGGGACAGCTCCTACGAGCAGTACTTC. The full variable domain, rest sourced from reference TRBV9 and TRBJ2-7, is DSGVTQTPKHLITATGQRVTLRCSPRSGDLSVYWYQQSLDQGLQFLIQYYNGEERAKGNILERFSAQQFPDLHSELNLSSLELGDSALYFCASSPRGDSSYEQYFGPGTRLTVT.

The V gene is TRBV19, the J gene TRBJ1-2, with 7 bases identical to TRBD1. The trim removed 4 bases at V and 6 bases at J, leaving 11 bases unmatched. In germline, CDR1 is LNHDA, CDR2 SQIVND (reference sequence). The CDR3 extends over 15 amino acids. This chain's CDR3 is CASSTSPQGTHGYTF. In DNA form, the CDR3 reads TGTGCCAGTAGTACTTCACCACAGGGGACCCATGGCTACACCTTC.

Note on this clone: Germline is not matched at one junction end, which may reflect a read error. This rearrangement joins TRBV3-1 (or the pseudogene TRBV3-2) to TRBJ1-2; maybe TRBD1 (5 bases). The CDR3 has 13 residues. Germline CDR1 and CDR2: LGHDT and YNNKEL (reference sequence). This CDR3 reads CASTQLGTAGYTF. The CDR3, as DNA: TGTGCCAGCACCCAATTAGGGACTGCCGGCTACACCTTC.

The genes are TRBV30 and TRBJ1-5, with 9 bases matching TRBD1. V dropped 3 bases and J dropped 2; count of bases not matched to a gene: 2. The germline V gene has CDR1 GTSNPN and CDR2 SVGIG (reference sequence). The CDR3 consists of 14 residues. The CDR3 here is CAWRGQGGNQPQHF. The DNA of the CDR3 is TGTGCCTGGAGGGGACAGGGAGGCAATCAGCCCCAGCATTTT.

The table lists this clone with a few counts. V and J are TRBV3-1 (or the pseudogene TRBV3-2) and TRBJ2-2; 12 nucleotides line up with TRBD2. This CDR3 region has 18 residues. V trimming: 1 base; J trimming: 4 bases; junction bases outside the gene matches: 7. The V gene's germline CDR1 is LGHDT and CDR2 YNNKEL (reference sequence). This chain's CDR3 is CASSQVPSGGAFTGELFF. The CDR3 region has the DNA TGTGCCAGCAGCCAAGTCCCTAGCGGGGGGGCCTTCACCGGGGAGCTGTTTTTT.

In nucleotides, the CDR3 is TGTGCCAGCAGCGTGACCGGAGTTGGTCGCTCACCCCTCCACTTT. This sequence encodes CASSVTGVGRSPLHF. This sequence joins TRBV9 and TRBJ1-6, with D unclear. Germline CDR1 reads SGDLS; CDR2 reads YYNGEE. The V and J ends lost 2 bases and 10 bases respectively, with 16 bases between them. The CDR3 covers 15 residues.

This clone occurred many times. The chain uses TRBV5-6 and TRBJ1-2, with TRBD1 matching over 7 bases. Per the germline V gene, CDR1 is SGHDT and CDR2 is YYEEEE. This CDR3 region has 15 residues. V trimming: 4 bases; J trimming: 8 bases; junction bases outside the gene matches: 14. The CDR3 bases are TGTGCCAGCAGCCCCATCCCAACAGGGGCGATGGGCTACACCTTC. It codes for CASSPIPTGAMGYTF.

The chain recombines TRBV28 with TRBJ1-2, with D possibly matching TRBD1 (6 bases). The CDR3 spans 17 residues. The V gene lost 4 bases and the J gene lost 2 bases, with 20 bases spanning the gap. The germline V gene has CDR1 MDHEN and CDR2 SYDVKM. CDR3 protein: CASSSPPQGFGNYGYTF. The CDR3 region has the DNA TGTGCCAGCAGTTCCCCCCCGCAGGGGTTTGGGAACTATGGCTACACCTTC.

The gene calls are TRBV7-2 and TRBJ1-5, with 7 nucleotides matching TRBD1. The CDR3 contains 16 residues. V lost 0 bases to trimming and J lost 6 bases; unmatched junction nucleotides: 8. Germline values: CDR1 SGHTA, CDR2 FQGNSA. In nucleotides, the CDR3 is TGTGCCAGCAGCTTAGCGACAGGGAGAAACGGTCAGCCCCAGCATTTT. Its translation: CASSLATGRNGQPQHF.

The CDR3: CASSPDRRGGTIYF. The DNA for the CDR3 is TGTGCCAGCTCACCGGACCGCCGCGGGGGCACCATATATTTT. V is TRBV18 and J is TRBJ1-3, with a weak D call TRBD1 (5 bases). Trimming took 3 bases from V and 9 from J, leaving 15 bases between them. Germline CDR1 KGHSH, CDR2 LQKENI. This CDR3 is 14 amino acids long. Based on the CDR3 plus reference TRBV18 and TRBJ1-3, the full variable domain is NAGVMQNPRHLVRRRGQEARLRCSPMKGHSHVYWYRQLPEEGLKFMVYLQKENIIDESGMPKERFSAEFPKEGPSILRIQQVVRGDSAAYFCASSPDRRGGTIYFGEGSWLTVV.

The chain is built from TRBV6-5 and TRBJ1-1; 8 bases are a match to TRBD1. CDR3 size: 16 residues. V was clipped by 2 bases and J by 5 bases; unmatched bases: 10. CDR1 is MNHEY, CDR2 SVGAGI, per germline. The CDR3 reads CASSYETGEVRTEAFF. The CDR3 DNA sequence: TGTGCCAGCAGTTACGAGACAGGGGAGGTAAGGACTGAAGCTTTCTTT.

The chain links TRBV7-2 to TRBJ2-2; maybe TRBD2 (7 bases). Trimming left V 9 bases short and J 2 bases short, with 16 bases between. The germline gives CDR1 SGHTA, CDR2 FQGNSA. This CDR3 has 15 amino acids. This chain's CDR3 is CARRGASGNTGELFF. DNA for the CDR3: TGTGCCAGGAGGGGGGCTAGCGGAAACACCGGGGAGCTGTTTTTT.